This entry lists 25 T cell receptor beta chains sequenced from one sample in a study of OX40 agonist ivuxolimab in advanced cancers. Sequenced by immunoSEQ multiplex PCR; TCRdb stores in-frame clones only, minus some. The sample shows roughly 89,000 clones, over 80% of them seen only once. Specimen: CD4+ or CD8+ T cells sorted from blood, collected in a trial of the OX40 agonist ivuxolimab. These receptors were obtained from an adult with an advanced solid tumor such as melanoma, head and neck, liver or kidney cancer.

The rearrangement uses TRBV7-5 and TRBJ2-7; the tabulated D call, TRBD2, remains unverified against the DNA. TRBV7-5 represents a pseudogene. The CDR3 runs to 16 residues. The CDR3 region has the DNA TGTGCCAGAAGCCATCCTGGACTAGCGGAGAACTACGAGCAGTACTTC. It encodes CARSHPGLAENYEQYF.

The rearrangement uses TRBV6-6 and TRBJ1-2; D remains ambiguous. The germline gives CDR1 MNHNY, CDR2 SVGAGI (reference sequence). V gave up 0 bases and J gave up 5 bases, with 7 bases separating them. The CDR3 covers 13 residues. CDR3 coding DNA: TGTGCCAGCAGTTACTCGGACCTTTATGGCTACACCTTC. It codes for CASSYSDLYGYTF.

Here the CDR3 reads CAISESRDDGAKNIQYF. The CDR3 coding sequence is TGTGCCATCAGTGAGTCGAGAGATGACGGAGCCAAAAACATTCAGTACTTC. The rearrangement uses TRBV10-3 and TRBJ2-4, with D unclear. The CDR3 covers 17 residues. Germline V gene data show CDR1 as ENHRY and CDR2 as SYGVKD. V was cut by 0 bases and J by 0 bases, with 12 bases left in between.

This chain connects TRBV6-4 to TRBJ1-5; no reliable D call. With 2 bases removed from V and 0 bases from J, the gap between germline ends came to 2 bases. Per germline, CDR1 MRHNA and CDR2 SNTAGT. There are 13 residues in the CDR3. The CDR3 DNA is TGTGCCAGCAGTGACGGTAGCAATCAGCCCCAGCATTTT. This encodes CASSDGSNQPQHF.

The chain carries TRBV6-5 and TRBJ2-7; D gene uncertain. V was cut by 0 bases and J by 6 bases, with 6 bases left in between. Germline-derived CDR1 and CDR2 are MNHEY and SVGAGI. The CDR3 sequence is 12 residues long. CDR3: CASSYSDTEQYF. The CDR3 region has the DNA TGTGCCAGCAGTTACTCCGATACCGAGCAGTACTTC.

This chain connects TRBV9 to TRBJ2-3, with D possibly matching TRBD1 (6 bases). V was clipped by 2 bases and J by 1 base, with 11 bases between them. The CDR3 has 15 amino acids. Germline loops: CDR1 SGDLS, CDR2 YYNGEE. The CDR3: CASSVAGDGTDTQYF. The CDR3 DNA reads as TGTGCCAGCAGCGTGGCAGGGGATGGCACAGATACGCAGTATTTT.

This sequence joins TRBV2 and TRBJ1-2; D ambiguous. This CDR3 is 15 amino acids long. Germline CDR1 SNHLY, CDR2 FYNNEI. V was clipped by 4 bases and J by 3 bases, with 15 bases between them. DNA of the CDR3: TGTGCCAGCAGTGCGCGGACGATGACTTACTATGGCTACACCTTC. Encoded protein: CASSARTMTYYGYTF.

The J gene is TRBJ1-2, the V gene TRBV19; D is ambiguous. Trimming took off 0 bases at V and 9 bases at J, with 11 bases between the two ends. This CDR3 has 13 residues. Germline loops: CDR1 LNHDA, CDR2 SQIVND (reference sequence). Here the CDR3 DNA reads TGTGCCAGTAGTATAGATCCGGTGGCGAGCTACACCTTC. Translated: CASSIDPVASYTF.

This sequence joins TRBV9 and TRBJ2-7, with 8 bases fitting TRBD2. The CDR3 length is 14 residues. Germline V gives CDR1 SGDLS, CDR2 YYNGEE. The V gene end was trimmed by 4 bases and the J gene end by 6 bases; junction bases not matched to a gene: 9. The CDR3 DNA sequence: TGTGCCAGCAGCTCCCGGGGGGGGATCGGCGAGCAGTACTTC. Protein product: CASSSRGGIGEQYF.

This chain links TRBV9 with TRBJ2-7; 7 nucleotides agree with TRBD1. The CDR3 spans 15 residues. Germline lookup yields CDR1 SGDLS and CDR2 YYNGEE. V was clipped by 4 bases and J by 0 bases; unmatched bases: 7. The CDR3 DNA reads TGTGCCAGCAGCCCGGGACAGCGTAGCTCCTACGAGCAGTACTTC. Residues: CASSPGQRSSYEQYF.

In its sample, this clone was seen a few times. This chain connects TRBV4-1 to TRBJ1-5; D gene unclear. The CDR3 is 13 residues long. CDR1 MGHRA and CDR2 YSYEKL come from the germline V gene. The V gene lost 4 bases and the J gene lost 6 bases, with 10 bases spanning the gap. CDR3 in amino acids: CASSPTELQPQHF. The CDR3, as DNA: TGCGCCAGCAGCCCAACGGAGCTTCAGCCCCAGCATTTT.

The chain has TRBV13 and TRBJ2-1; the D is unclear. Per germline, CDR1 PRHDT and CDR2 FYEKMQ (reference sequence). The CDR3 loop spans 15 amino acids. V lost 5 bases to trimming and J lost 0 bases, with 11 bases between them. This CDR3 reads CASSHEQVSYNEQFF. The CDR3 bases are TGTGCCAGCAGCCATGAGCAGGTCTCCTACAATGAGCAGTTCTTC.

The chain employs TRBV15 and TRBJ1-4; D unresolved. This CDR3 spans 15 amino acids. Per the germline V gene, CDR1 is LNHNV and CDR2 is YYDKDF (reference sequence). V shed 0 bases and J shed 3 bases, with 8 bases lying between them. CDR3 nucleotide sequence: TGTGCCACCAGCAGAGATTACGAGGCTAATGAAAAACTGTTTTTT. Translated, it gives CATSRDYEANEKLFF.

The chain combines TRBV10-3 with TRBJ2-2; 9 bases agree with TRBD1. The V gene's germline CDR1 is ENHRY and CDR2 SYGVKD. The CDR3 consists of 13 residues. V lost 11 bases to trimming and J lost 3 bases; unmatched junction nucleotides: 4. The DNA of the CDR3 is TGTGCCTCGTGGACAGGGGACACCGGGGAGCTGTTTTTT. Protein sequence: CASWTGDTGELFF.

The chain employs TRBV7-9 and TRBJ2-7, with 8 bases aligning to TRBD1. CDR3 length: 17 amino acids. Trimming cost V 2 bases and J 7 bases; bases outside gene matches: 16. Germline CDR1 SEHNR, CDR2 FQNEAQ (reference sequence). The CDR3 DNA is TGTGCCAGCAGCTTACTTGGTGCCGCGACAGGGGCCTGGGAGCAGTACTTC. It codes for CASSLLGAATGAWEQYF.

V and J are TRBV6-6 and TRBJ1-4; 7 nucleotides line up with TRBD1. The CDR3 contains 15 residues. J was trimmed by 5 bases and V by 6 bases; bases with no gene match: 9. Germline V gene data show CDR1 as MNHNY and CDR2 as SVGAGI (reference sequence). Here the CDR3 DNA reads TGTGCCAGCAGCCCCCACAGGGGTACCAATGAAAAACTGTTTTTT. Translating it yields CASSPHRGTNEKLFF.

The J gene is TRBJ1-5, the V gene TRBV30; D gene unclear. The ends were cut back, 0 bases at V and 0 bases at J, with 9 bases in the middle. The CDR3 covers 15 residues. From germline, CDR1 is GTSNPN and CDR2 SVGIG (reference sequence). The CDR3 loop is CAWSVGSHSNQPQHF. For the CDR3, the DNA is TGTGCCTGGAGTGTCGGCAGCCATAGCAATCAGCCCCAGCATTTT.

The CDR3 reads CASSIVYQSNQPQHF. The CDR3 DNA reads TGTGCCAGTAGTATAGTATACCAGAGCAATCAGCCCCAGCATTTT. The V call is TRBV19, the J call TRBJ1-5, with unresolved D. The CDR3 loop spans 15 amino acids. Trimming removed 1 base from V and 1 base from J, with 8 bases in between. Germline values: CDR1 LNHDA, CDR2 SQIVND (reference sequence).

The CDR3 loop is CASSPGASYEQYF. The DNA for the CDR3 is TGTGCCAGTTCCCCGGGCGCCTCCTACGAGCAGTACTTC. This chain joins TRBV19 and TRBJ2-7; D not certain. The CDR3 has 13 amino acids. Germline CDR1 and CDR2: LNHDA and SQIVND (reference sequence). Trimming took off 8 bases at V and 0 bases at J, with 11 bases between the two ends.

The chain has TRBV2 and TRBJ2-7; D remains ambiguous. There are 12 residues in the CDR3. Trimming shortened V by 2 bases and J by 3 bases, and 5 bases separated the two germline ends. CDR1 and CDR2 from the germline V gene are SNHLY and FYNNEI. The CDR3 coding sequence is TGTGCCAGCAGTGAATTGGTCTACGAGCAGTACTTC. It specifies CASSELVYEQYF.

This rearrangement joins TRBV7-9 to TRBJ1-3, with D perhaps matching TRBD1 (6 bases). The V end lost 7 bases, the J end lost 2 bases, and 24 bases lay between the germline ends. Germline V gene sequence: CDR1 SEHNR, CDR2 FQNEAQ (reference sequence). The CDR3 is 18 residues long. CDR3 protein: CASTSRTHPGATGNTIYF. The CDR3 coding sequence is TGTGCCAGCACCTCGAGAACCCACCCAGGGGCAACTGGAAACACCATATATTTT.

V usage is TRBV9 and J usage is TRBJ2-7; 11 bases map to TRBD2. Germline V gene lookup returns CDR1 SGDLS and CDR2 YYNGEE. The CDR3 is 15 residues long. J lost 3 bases, V lost 0 bases, and 2 bases had no gene match. The CDR3 DNA follows: TGTGCCAGCAGCGTAGGACTAGCGGGGTACTACGAGCAGTACTTC. Protein: CASSVGLAGYYEQYF.

The chain combines TRBV7-2 with TRBJ2-3; tentative D call: TRBD1 (6 bases). The length of the CDR3 is 15 residues. Trimming removed 0 bases from V and 3 bases from J, with 10 bases in between. CDR1 and CDR2 from the germline V gene are SGHTA and FQGNSA. The CDR3 here is CASSLARGRTDTQYF. CDR3 sequence (DNA): TGTGCCAGCAGCTTAGCCAGGGGAAGAACAGATACGCAGTATTTT.

DNA of the CDR3: TGCGCCAGCAGCCAGACAGGGAACGGCAATCAGCCCCAGCATTTT. It codes for CASSQTGNGNQPQHF. V and J are TRBV4-1 and TRBJ1-5, with TRBD1 matching 7 bases. The CDR3 spans 15 residues. The V segment lost 3 bases and the J segment 2 bases; nucleotides outside the gene matches: 4. The V gene's germline CDR1 is MGHRA and CDR2 YSYEKL.

This clone appeared once. J is TRBJ2-3 and V is TRBV4-1; TRBD1 is a possible D gene (6 bases). The CDR3 consists of 16 residues. Trimming stripped 1 base from V and 2 bases from J, with 13 bases between. The germline V gene encodes CDR1 MGHRA and CDR2 YSYEKL. The CDR3 loop reads CASSQVGNRATDTQYF. The CDR3 region has the DNA TGCGCCAGCAGCCAAGTTGGGAACAGGGCCACAGATACGCAGTATTTT.